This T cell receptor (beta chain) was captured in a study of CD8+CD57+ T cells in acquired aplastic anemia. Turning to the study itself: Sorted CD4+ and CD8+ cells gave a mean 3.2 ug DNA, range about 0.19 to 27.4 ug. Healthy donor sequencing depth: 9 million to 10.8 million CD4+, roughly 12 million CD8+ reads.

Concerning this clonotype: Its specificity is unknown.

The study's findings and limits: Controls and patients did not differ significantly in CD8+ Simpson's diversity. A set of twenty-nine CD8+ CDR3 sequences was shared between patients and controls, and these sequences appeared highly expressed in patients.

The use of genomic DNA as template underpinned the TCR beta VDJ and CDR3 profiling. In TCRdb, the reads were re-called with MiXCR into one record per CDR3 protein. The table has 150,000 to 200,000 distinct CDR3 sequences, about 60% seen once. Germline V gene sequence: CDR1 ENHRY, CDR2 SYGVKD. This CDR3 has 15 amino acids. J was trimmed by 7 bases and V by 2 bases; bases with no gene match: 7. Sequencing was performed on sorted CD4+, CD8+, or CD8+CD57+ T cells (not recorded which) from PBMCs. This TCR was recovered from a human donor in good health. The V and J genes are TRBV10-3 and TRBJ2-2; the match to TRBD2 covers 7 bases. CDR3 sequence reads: CAISEGGSYYGELFF. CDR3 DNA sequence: TGTGCCATCAGTGAGGGCGGGAGTTATTACGGGGAGCTGTTTTTT.